The text below deals with one TCR beta chain. The antigen is unknown. The primer mix had 60 Vbeta and 13 Jbeta primers. Assay: immunoSEQ multiplex PCR; the TCRdb copy retains only in-frame clones and omits some. The repertoire includes 150,000 to 200,000 clones, roughly 77% of them detected once, and 1.5% to 2% sits in the top ten. The sample is drawn from a study of cytomegalovirus exposure and HLA in healthy donors. Findings and limits, study-wide: Among donors in an Asian-associated ancestry cluster, a later analysis reportedly found fewer N-insertions than the approximately 700-donor mean. TCR beta V segments were, for the most part, productive about 87% or about 30% of the time in an earlier analysis.

Germline assignment: CDR1 KGHSH and CDR2 LQKENI. This CDR3 region has 16 residues. V lost 4 bases, J lost 5 bases, and 19 bases lay in between. The sequencing input was PBMCs. The TCR was taken from a woman between 50 and 59 years old in good health and CMV-seronegative. The chain recombines TRBV18 with TRBJ2-3; a possible D gene is TRBD1 (6 bases). DNA for the CDR3: TGTGCCAGCTCACATAAACTCCGGGTCAGGGGAGATACGCAGTATTTT. Translation: CASSHKLRVRGDTQYF.